This T cell receptor (beta chain) was retrieved from a study of early T cells in non-severe SARS-CoV-2 infection. Study overall: The study sequenced bulk RNA from unsorted whole blood, with chains unpaired. Whole-study findings and limits: There was a bias toward anti-spike CD8 responses in VDJdb matching, which missed private and CD4 specificities.

Each CDR3 protein is one row after TCRdb ran MiXCR on the 5' RACE reads. The table records 65,000 to 80,000 distinct CDR3 sequences, 13% of them present only once. This clonotype was seen more than once but under ten times. The antigen is unknown. V was trimmed by 3 bases and J by 1 base, leaving 10 bases between them. Germline-derived CDR1 and CDR2 are DFQATT and SNEGSKA (reference sequence). CDR3 size: 14 residues. The TCR originated in an adult who was a healthcare worker with PCR-confirmed SARS-CoV-2 infection or an uninfected control (not recorded which). Sequencing input: whole blood. The chain uses TRBV20-1 and TRBJ1-5; the D gene is possibly TRBD1 (6 bases). The CDR3 spells CSASRGRSNQPQHF. As DNA, the CDR3 is TGCAGTGCTAGTAGGGGGAGGAGCAATCAGCCCCAGCATTTT.